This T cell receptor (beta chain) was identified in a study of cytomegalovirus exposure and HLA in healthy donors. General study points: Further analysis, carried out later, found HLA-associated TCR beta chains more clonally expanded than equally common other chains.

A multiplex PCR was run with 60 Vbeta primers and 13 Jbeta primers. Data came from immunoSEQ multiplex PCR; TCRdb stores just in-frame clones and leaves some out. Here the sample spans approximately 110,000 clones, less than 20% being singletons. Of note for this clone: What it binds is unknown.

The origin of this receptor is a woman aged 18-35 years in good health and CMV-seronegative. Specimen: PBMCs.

CDR3 amino acids: CASSRRTGDSSYEQYF. The CDR3 bases are TGTGCCAGCAGTCGAAGGACAGGGGACTCCTCCTACGAGCAGTACTTC. The chain joins TRBV6-6 to TRBJ2-7, with 9 bases matching TRBD1. This CDR3 is 16 amino acids long. Germline V gene lookup returns CDR1 MNHNY and CDR2 SVGAGI (reference sequence). The J segment lost 0 bases and the V segment lost 5 bases, leaving 8 bases of the junction unmatched.